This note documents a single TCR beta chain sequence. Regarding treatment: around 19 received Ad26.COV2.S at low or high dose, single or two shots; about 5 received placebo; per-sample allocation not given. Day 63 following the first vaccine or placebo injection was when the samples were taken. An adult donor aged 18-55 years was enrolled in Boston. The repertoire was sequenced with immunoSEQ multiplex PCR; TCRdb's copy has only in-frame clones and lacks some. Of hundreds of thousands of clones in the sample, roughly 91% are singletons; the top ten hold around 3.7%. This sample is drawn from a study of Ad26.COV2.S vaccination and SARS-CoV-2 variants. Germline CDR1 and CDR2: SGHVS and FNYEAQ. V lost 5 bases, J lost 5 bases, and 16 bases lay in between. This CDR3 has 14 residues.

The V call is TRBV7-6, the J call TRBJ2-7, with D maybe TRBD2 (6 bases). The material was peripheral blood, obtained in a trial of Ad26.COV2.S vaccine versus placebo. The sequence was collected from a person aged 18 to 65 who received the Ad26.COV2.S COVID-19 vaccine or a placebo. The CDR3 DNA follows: TGTGCCAGCAGCCCGACGGGGACTCCTCACGAGCAGTACTTC. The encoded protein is CASSPTGTPHEQYF.